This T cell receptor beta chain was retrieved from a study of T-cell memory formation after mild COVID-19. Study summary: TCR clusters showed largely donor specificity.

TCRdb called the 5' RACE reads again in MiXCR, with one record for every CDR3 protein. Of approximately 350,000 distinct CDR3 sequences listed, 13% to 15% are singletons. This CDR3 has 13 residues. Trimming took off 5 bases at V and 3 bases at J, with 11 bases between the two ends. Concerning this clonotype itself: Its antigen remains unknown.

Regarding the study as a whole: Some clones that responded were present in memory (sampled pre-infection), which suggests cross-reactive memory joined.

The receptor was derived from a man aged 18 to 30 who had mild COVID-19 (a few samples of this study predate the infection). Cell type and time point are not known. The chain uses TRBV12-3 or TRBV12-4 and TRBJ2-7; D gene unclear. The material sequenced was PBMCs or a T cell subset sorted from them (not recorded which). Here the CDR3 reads CASSPTRYYEQYF. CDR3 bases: TGTGCCAGCAGTCCGACAAGATACTACGAGCAGTACTTC.